This T cell receptor (beta chain) was profiled in a study of shared clonotypes between healthy human individuals. Study overall: Researchers assigned three CD4 naive, three CD4 memory, two CD8 naive and one CD8 memory plate to each donor.

An even split of each subset's genomic DNA across several immunoSEQ plates was performed. Data came from immunoSEQ multiplex PCR; TCRdb stores just in-frame clones and leaves some out. Counted here are more than 2 million clones, roughly 95% occurring once; the ten biggest clones make up around 1.8%. Study-wide results and caveats: Around 5% of naive CD4 clonotypes were common to a few donors.

Of note for this clone: Antigen unknown.

Positive CCR7 selection of CD45RO-negative cells yielded the naive CD8 cells, and terminally differentiated effector memory CD45RA+ cells were excluded. Only Caucasian adults living in Nashville, Tennessee made up the donor group. The germline V gene encodes CDR1 MNHEY and CDR2 SMNVEV (reference sequence). After removal of 6 bases from V and 7 bases from J, the junction contained 8 bases not matched to a gene. This CDR3 is built from 14 residues. This chain connects TRBV27 to TRBJ1-5; 8 bases are a match to TRBD1. Sequencing was performed on naive CD8+ T cells from PBMCs. The sequence derives from a man between 18 and 29 years old in good health. Some clones in this sample may be carry-over from other donors' samples. CDR3 DNA sequence: TGTGCCAGCAGGACCGCAGGGGGCGGACAGCCCCAGCATTTT. It codes for CASRTAGGGQPQHF.